This is a list of T cell receptor beta chains from one sample in a study of Ad26.COV2.S vaccination and SARS-CoV-2 variants. The data were produced by immunoSEQ multiplex PCR, yet TCRdb's version contains in-frame clones alone and is incomplete. Of about 470,000 clones listed, 80% to 95% are singletons. The sequences come from peripheral blood, collected in a trial of Ad26.COV2.S vaccine versus placebo. The receptors derive from a person aged 18-65 years who received the Ad26.COV2.S COVID-19 vaccine or a placebo. Each CDR3 is given with its conserved first and last residue. D genes are given only for firm matches.

CDR3 protein,J gene,D gene,V gene
CASSVAPTRSSYEQYF,TRBJ2-7,.,TRBV9
CASSQDRGGYTF,TRBJ1-2,TRBD1,TRBV7-8
CASSQDAGRQYF,TRBJ2-7,.,TRBV3-1/TRBV3-2
CASSLEAGSYEQYF,TRBJ2-7,.,TRBV5-4
CASSLFGTNNEQFF,TRBJ2-1,.,TRBV11-3
CASSVVSGSPSTDTQYF,TRBJ2-3,.,TRBV9
CASSSDAASYEQYF,TRBJ2-7,.,TRBV5-1
CATQGESSYEQYF,TRBJ2-7,TRBD1,TRBV28
CASSLTAGNEQFF,TRBJ2-1,.,TRBV5-4
CASSLGRGTKNNEQFF,TRBJ2-1,TRBD2,TRBV11-1
CASSLVSLGGEQFF,TRBJ2-1,.,TRBV11-2
CASSDRGRETQYF,TRBJ2-5,TRBD1,TRBV19
CASSLKPAYSGNTIYF,TRBJ1-3,.,TRBV7-8
CASSRRDSSYEQYF,TRBJ2-7,TRBD1,TRBV6-5
CASSRGQPNSPLHF,TRBJ1-6,TRBD1,TRBV6-2/TRBV6-3
CASVLGGSNEQFF,TRBJ2-1,.,TRBV12-3/TRBV12-4
CATSRRGIGTDTQYF,TRBJ2-3,.,TRBV15
CASSPQQNPIEQFF,TRBJ2-1,.,TRBV5-5
CASMGGRDNQPQHF,TRBJ1-5,.,TRBV19
CASSLSGLAGGNEQFF,TRBJ2-1,TRBD2,TRBV27
CAWSPGTGQETQYF,TRBJ2-5,TRBD1,TRBV30
CASSRAGYANEKLFF,TRBJ1-4,.,TRBV19
CASSPQGPAGNEQYF,TRBJ2-7,.,TRBV9
CASSSAAFVQFF,TRBJ2-1,.,TRBV28
CASGLGLAPYEQYF,TRBJ2-7,.,TRBV12-5
CASSYRGRSSYEQYF,TRBJ2-7,.,TRBV6-5
CASSSPVLKANTGELFF,TRBJ2-2,.,TRBV28
CASSSPGQGLNEQFF,TRBJ2-1,TRBD1,TRBV27
CSVANWLGSYNEQFF,TRBJ2-1,.,TRBV29-1
CANFPGANVLTF,TRBJ2-6,.,TRBV30
CASSAGKGDTQYF,TRBJ2-3,.,TRBV6-5
CASSETGTGAYNEQFF,TRBJ2-1,TRBD1,TRBV14